This T cell receptor (beta chain) is drawn from a study of blood T cells in healthy people across ages (dated by TCRdb to 2014 to 2015). Background for the entire study: In model experiments, roughly one uniquely barcoded TCR beta cDNA molecule per two T cells was captured by template switching. To avoid experimental bias, donors of different ages were distributed randomly across sequencing lanes. Age-related changes in TCR beta repertoire diversity were measured in the study by deep sequencing normalized with unique cDNA molecular identifiers. Four age groups were formed from the donors: young (average approximately 17 years), middle-aged (approximately 40), aged (roughly 56) and long-lived (approximately 78). Using the same blood draw, the study looked at two additional independent replicas of 1 million unique cDNA reads for two donors, one aged 18 to 29 and the other aged 80 or older.

Systemically healthy Caucasian individuals from Russia, roughly 40 in total and aged about 6 to 90 years, were included as donors. Each donor gave roughly 9.5 milliliters of peripheral blood, collected into EDTA-treated Vacutainer tubes. Ficoll-Paque density-gradient centrifugation was used to isolate PBMCs, with at least 7 million per sample. Total RNA was extracted from PBMCs with Trizol reagent, with at least 5.5 micrograms obtained per sample. For every donor, flow cytometry on a PBMC aliquot measured the percentage of naive CD45RAhigh/CD27high T cells. The CDR3 numbers 12 residues from cysteine through phenylalanine. Only the CDR3 portion is preserved as DNA: 36 bases, with reading frame beginning at the first base. From the germline V gene, CDR1 is SQVTM and CDR2 is ANQGSEA. Trimming accounts for 3 bases at V and 8 bases at J, while the number of junction bases matched to no gene is 3. Remarks on this clonotype: It has no known antigen specificity. Qualities for individual bases were not recorded, and no much larger clone is one base off.

Library preparation was by 5' RACE. The sample was run on an Illumina HiSeq 2500. The second PCR ran for roughly 7 to 12 cycles and used a J-beta primer mix along with a sample-barcoded 5' primer. Each TCR beta cDNA molecule received a unique molecular identifier from a template-switch 5' adaptor carrying 12 random nucleotides. Each sample yielded at least 2.5 million CDR3-containing paired-end reads. The Mint cDNA synthesis kit, primed by a TRBC-specific oligonucleotide, was used to synthesize first-strand cDNA from all RNA. After uracil-DNA glycosylase treatment, a first 18-cycle PCR used universal primers M1SS and BC2_uni_R on all cDNA. The authors' pipeline ran thus. For normalization, 1 million high-quality reads were randomly selected from each sample, with every read carrying a distinct molecular identifier. Instead of being binned into consensus sequences, reads that shared molecular identifiers were thrown out. MiTCR, set to a Q25 quality threshold and the strictest error-elimination algorithm, was used for CDR3 identification, clonotype clustering and error correction. A nonparametric unseen species model with Euler transformation was used to estimate lower-bound total TCR beta diversity. The raw public reads went through TCRdb reprocessing: fastp at Q25, MiXCR clone calling, in-frame beta chains kept. Each CDR3 protein appears once, grouped with its most common genes and DNA. The V and J calls were not made by the authors but by TCRdb's processing. Counted in this sample were roughly 930,000 distinct CDR3 sequences; about 48% of them appeared once. The top ten constitute 13% of the sample.

Broad study findings and their caveats: A strong correlation was found between observed TCR beta diversity and the percentage of naive T cells measured by flow cytometry. Because donor CMV infection status was unknown, age-related changes in expanded clonotypes were potentially confounded. Observed TCR beta diversity per million T cells fell roughly linearly with age, and a significant reduction was already apparent by age roughly 40. Estimates of total diversity based on one million sequenced T cells were considered lower bounds and underestimates. Because profiling used bulk unsorted PBMCs, naive and antigen-experienced compartments could not be compared conclusively. Compared with the aged group, more naive CD4+ T cells, fewer expanded clones and increased TCR diversity were shown by the long-lived group, suggesting age selection.

This TCR was recovered from a young man in good health. This receptor chain uses TRBV29-1 and TRBJ2-1; TRBD1 agrees with 8 junctional bases. Sequences were obtained from blood. The nucleotide sequence is TGCAGCGTTGACACAGGGGGTTATGAGCAGTTCTTC. This gives the protein CSVDTGGYEQFF.